This TCR beta chain was sequenced for a study of beta chain features in type 1 diabetes (dated by TCRdb to the late 2010s). About the investigation overall: Patients and healthy donors did not differ in mean age, gender distribution, total cell number or subset yield. In the study, TCRB repertoires of sorted circulating CD4+ T cell subsets from recently diagnosed type 1 diabetes patients were compared with those of matched healthy donors. Regulatory and stem cell-like memory subsets were isolated from only 8 patients and roughly eight healthy donors, whereas naive and central memory subsets came from all 30 or so donors. Across all samples, almost 110 million sorted cells were examined, and cell number per subset correlated strongly with RNA yield.

Each donor gave one peripheral blood draw, averaging about 120 mL, which was collected into heparinised tubes. Using a panel that included CD45RO, CCR7, CD25, CD127, CD95 and CD27, naive, central memory, regulatory and stem cell-like memory CD4+ T cells were sorted on a BD FACSAria II. All sorted populations exceeded 95% purity. Right away, PBMCs were isolated by Lymphoprep density gradient centrifugation and were stained directly, with no culture step. So that batch effects would be minimized, each experiment stained and sorted samples in pairs, pairing one healthy donor with one patient. As for this clone: The target of this receptor is not known. No much larger clone is present one base from it, and per-base qualities are unavailable.

The CDR3 spans 12 residues, from the cysteine through the phenylalanine. Left in the record is the CDR3 DNA by itself, 36 bases read in frame from the first base. From a lookup of the germline V gene, CDR1 and CDR2 are SQVTM and ANQGSEA. V is cut back by 7 bases and J by 7 bases, with 7 bases in the junction unmatched. Broad study findings and their caveats: Type 1 diabetes patients showed a moderate but significant shortening of TCRB CDR3 length in all four CD4+ subsets. Shorter templates might have been favored by PCR, but patient and control samples were amplified and corrected together, so both groups would have been affected equally by any skew. Fewer insertions and more nucleotide deletions at VDJ recombination sites were observed in patients with type 1 diabetes, implying thymic rearrangement abnormalities. Because the HLA sub-analyses included only small numbers of individuals, any influence of HLA type on TCRB rearrangement was left unresolved. The naive, central memory and regulatory TCRB repertoires appeared to resemble one another more closely among patients than among healthy donors. Because cDNA was sequenced instead of genomic DNA, highly expressing activated cells could be over-represented, though the groups showed no difference in activation or CD3 levels.

All of the isolated RNA was reverse transcribed with the High Capacity cDNA Reverse Transcription Kit, so expressed TCRB transcripts were sequenced. Deep immunoSEQ sequencing was applied to naive, central memory and regulatory T cell samples, giving an average of roughly 3.5 million total reads per sample. After sorted cells were lysed in RLT buffer, RNA was extracted with DNase-treated RNeasy Micro or Mini kits, with the choice depending on cell number. To prevent cross-contamination, each cell subset was processed individually, whereas patient and healthy donor samples were processed jointly. The immunoSEQ multiplex PCR was used to amplify TCRB sequences from cDNA, generating 87-bp fragments that spanned the CDR3 region. Amplicons were sequenced on the Illumina HiSeq platform. Per the original workflow: PCR bias was corrected computationally using synthetic template baselines, and reads within Hamming distance 2 were collapsed, with unmergeable singletons discarded. By aligning reads against IMGT, V, D and J genes, CDR3 length, and insertions or deletions at six rearrangement sites were assigned. Clonotype counts were normalized to sorted cell number within each subset before computing true diversity and Gini coefficients with the tcR R package. Repertoire sharing was quantified using the overlap coefficient calculated on TCRB nucleotide sequences. TCRdb mirrors the immuneACCESS table, restricted to in-frame sequences. Some clones are absent from its copies; in checked studies, under half trace to an unresolved V gene, and the reason for the others is unknown. The DNA was the basis for D and trimming; V, J and clone size are from that table. The sample table contains 160,000 or so clones; only one count was recorded for more than 9.5% of them. Around 2% of the sample comes from the top ten.

The origin of this receptor is a man between 18 and 29 years old in good health. The chain couples TRBV29-1 to TRBJ1-2, and 9 junction bases match TRBD1. Sequencing used central memory CD4+ T cells from blood. The CDR3 amino acid sequence is: CSAPGQGSGYTF. The bases are TGCAGCGCCCCGGGACAGGGCTCTGGCTACACCTTC.